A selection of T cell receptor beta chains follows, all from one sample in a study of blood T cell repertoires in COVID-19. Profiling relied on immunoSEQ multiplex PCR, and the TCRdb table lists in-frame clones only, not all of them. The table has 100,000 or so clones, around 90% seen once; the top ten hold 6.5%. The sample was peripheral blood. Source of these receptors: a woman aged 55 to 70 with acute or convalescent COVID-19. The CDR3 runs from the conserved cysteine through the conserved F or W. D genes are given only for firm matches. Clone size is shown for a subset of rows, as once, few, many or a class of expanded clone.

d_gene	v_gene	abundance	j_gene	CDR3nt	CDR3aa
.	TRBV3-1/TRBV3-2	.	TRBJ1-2	TGTGCCAGCAGCCAAGATCGTGGGGGGACCCTCTATGGCTACACCTTC	CASSQDRGGTLYGYTF
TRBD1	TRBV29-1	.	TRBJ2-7	TGCAGCGTTGAAGCTCCCAAACCAACAGGGGGCTCCTACGAGCAGTACTTC	CSVEAPKPTGGSYEQYF
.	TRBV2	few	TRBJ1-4	TGTGCCAGCAGCACCGGACAGCTGACTAATGAAAAACTGTTTTTT	CASSTGQLTNEKLFF
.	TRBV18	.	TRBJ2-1	TGTGCCAGCTCACGAACAGAAAATGAGCAGTTCTTC	CASSRTENEQFF
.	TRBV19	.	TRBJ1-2	TGTGCCAGTAGTATAGTAGCGGGACAAAAGTATGGCTACACCTTC	CASSIVAGQKYGYTF
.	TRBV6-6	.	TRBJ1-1	TGTGCCAGCCCTAAAGGGGTGAACACTGAAGCTTTCTTT	CASPKGVNTEAFF
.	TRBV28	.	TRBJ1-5	TGTGCCAGCACGGGGGGGGCTCTAAGAAGCAATCAGCCCCAGCATTTT	CASTGGALRSNQPQHF
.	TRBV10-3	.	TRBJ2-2	TGTGCCGCCAGCAGGGAAGGTGCCGGGGAGCTGTTTTTT	CAASREGAGELFF
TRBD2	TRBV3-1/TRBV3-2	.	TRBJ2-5	TGTGCCAGCAGCCAGATGACTAGCGGGAGGGCCGGGGAAGAGACCCAGTACTTC	CASSQMTSGRAGEETQYF
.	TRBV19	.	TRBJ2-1	TGTGCCAGTAGTCTCCGGACAGCCTACAATGAGCAGTTCTTC	CASSLRTAYNEQFF
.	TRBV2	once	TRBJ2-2	TGTGCCAGCAGTGATTTTATCGACAGGACCCAGCTGTTTTTT	CASSDFIDRTQLFF
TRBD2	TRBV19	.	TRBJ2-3	TGTGCCAGTAGTATTGATGGACTAGCGGGAGGGTGGGCAGATACGCAGTATTTT	CASSIDGLAGGWADTQYF
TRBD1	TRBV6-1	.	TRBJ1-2	TGTGCCAGCAGTGGCGTAGTACTGGGACAGGAACGAACTGACTATGGCTACACCTTC	CASSGVVLGQERTDYGYTF
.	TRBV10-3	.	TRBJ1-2	TGTGCCAGTGTTAGGAGTGAAGTAGCTAACTATGGCTACACCTTC	CASVRSEVANYGYTF
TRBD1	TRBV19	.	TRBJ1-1	TGTGCCAGTAGTATCACCGGGACAGGGGGAGGCGTCGGCGCTTTCTTT	CASSITGTGGGVGAFF
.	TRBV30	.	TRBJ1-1	TGTGCCTGGAGTGTTAAGCTGAACACTGAAGCTTTCTTT	CAWSVKLNTEAFF
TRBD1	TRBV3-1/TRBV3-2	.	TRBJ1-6	TGTGCCAGCAGCCTCGGACAGGGGAGTTCACCCCTCCACTTT	CASSLGQGSSPLHF
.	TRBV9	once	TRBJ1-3	TGTGCCAGCAGCGGGAGGGCAGTTGGAAACACCATATATTTT	CASSGRAVGNTIYF
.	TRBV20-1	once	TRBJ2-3	TGCAGGGGAGGGGGGCCAGATACGCAGTATTTT	CRGGGPDTQYF
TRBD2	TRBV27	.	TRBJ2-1	TGTGCCAGTGCGGGGGCGGGAGGTTACAATGAGCAGTTCTTC	CASAGAGGYNEQFF
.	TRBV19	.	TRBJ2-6	TGTGCCAGTAGTATTTTCCGGCCGGGGTCGACCGGGGCCAACGTCCTGACTTTC	CASSIFRPGSTGANVLTF
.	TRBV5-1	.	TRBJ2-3	TGCGCCAGCAGCTTGGCATCTAGCAGGAGAGATACGCAGTATTTT	CASSLASSRRDTQYF
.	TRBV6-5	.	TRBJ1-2	TGTGCCAGCAGTTACTCGTATCCAGCGCCTGGCTACACCTTC	CASSYSYPAPGYTF
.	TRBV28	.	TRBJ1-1	TGTGCCAGCACCGAGCAGGCTCCTGAAGCTTTCTTT	CASTEQAPEAFF
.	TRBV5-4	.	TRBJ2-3	TGTGCCAGCAGCCGGAGCACAGATACGCAGTATTTT	CASSRSTDTQYF
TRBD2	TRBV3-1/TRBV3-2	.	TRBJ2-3	TGTGCCAGCAGCCAAGATCTCGGACTAGCGGGAGCGACGCAGTATTTT	CASSQDLGLAGATQYF
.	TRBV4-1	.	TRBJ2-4	TGCGCCAGCAGCCAGATAGCCGGCCTAGCCAAAAACATTCAGTACTTC	CASSQIAGLAKNIQYF
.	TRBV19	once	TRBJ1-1	TGTGCCAGTAGTAGGAGACCGATGGGTTTTACCGGGGGTGAAGCTTTCTTT	CASSRRPMGFTGGEAFF
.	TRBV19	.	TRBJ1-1	TGTGCCAGTAGTATCAGGGTCCCGCTGGGCACTGAAGCTTTCTTT	CASSIRVPLGTEAFF
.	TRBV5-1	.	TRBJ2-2	TGCGCCAGCAGCTCCGGACTCGGGGAGCTGTTTTTT	CASSSGLGELFF
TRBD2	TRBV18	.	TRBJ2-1	TGTGCCAGCTCACTGGGACTAGCGGGAACGGGGAGTGAGCAGTTCTTC	CASSLGLAGTGSEQFF
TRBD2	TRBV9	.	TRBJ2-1	TGTGCCAGCAGCGTAATGCCAGCGGGAGGGCCTAAGGATGAGCAGTTCTTC	CASSVMPAGGPKDEQFF
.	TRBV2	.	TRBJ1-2	TGTGCCAGCAGTGCCCAGAACAACTATGGCTACACCTTC	CASSAQNNYGYTF
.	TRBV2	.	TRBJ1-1	TGTGCCAGCAGTGATCGAGGTCTGGTAACGAATGAAGCTTTCTTT	CASSDRGLVTNEAFF
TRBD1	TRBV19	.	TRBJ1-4	TGTGCCAGTAGTTCGGGACAGTCAGTAGCAACTAATGAAAAACTGTTTTTT	CASSSGQSVATNEKLFF